This T cell receptor (beta chain) stems from a study of OX40 agonist ivuxolimab in advanced cancers. About the research overall: From about 23 to 85 years was the age range, with a mean of around 56 years, and 70% to 85% were male.

Germline CDR1 reads SGHNT; CDR2 reads YYREEE (reference sequence). With V trimmed by 4 bases and J by 4 bases, 10 bases remained unmatched. The CDR3 is 16 residues long. The table came from immunoSEQ multiplex PCR; TCRdb's copy has only in-frame clones and leaves some out. The table records about 32,000 clones, roughly 80% of them present only once. General observations from the study: Averaging showed that CD8+ T cells had more expanded clones than CD4+ did. The 0.1-3.0 mg/kg partial responders had among the lowest clonal expansion.

In regard to this clone: Its specificity is not known.

This rearrangement joins TRBV5-4 to TRBJ2-7; 11 nucleotides match TRBD2. The sample in question was CD4+ or CD8+ T cells sorted from blood, obtained in a trial of the OX40 agonist ivuxolimab. The TCR was taken from an adult with an advanced solid tumor such as melanoma, head and neck, liver or kidney cancer. CDR3 nucleotide sequence: TGTGCCAGCAGCACAGCTAGCGGGAGGACCATATACGAGCAGTACTTC. Translating gives CASSTASGRTIYEQYF. The whole variable domain, filled in from reference TRBV5-4 and TRBJ2-7, reads ETGVTQSPTHLIKTRGQQVTLRCSSQSGHNTVSWYQQALGQGPQFIFQYYREEENGRGNFPPRFSGLQFPNYSSELNVNALELDDSALYLCASSTASGRTIYEQYFGPGTRLTVT.